One and the same sample provided the 11 T cell receptor beta chains below, sequenced in a study of PD-L1 blockade in urothelial cancer. The protocol was immunoSEQ multiplex PCR, while the TCRdb copy is restricted to in-frame clones and leaves out a portion. The data contain 40,000 to 45,000 clones, roughly four fifths of them seen just once; the ten biggest clones take up approximately 16%. Time point defined: peripheral blood 6 weeks after treatment start. Sequenced here: PBMCs, sampled around atezolizumab (anti-PD-L1) treatment. The receptors were sampled from a man aged 55 to 70 with urothelial cancer.

The chain recombines TRBV20-1 with TRBJ1-4; D unresolved. The CDR3 spans 11 residues. V was shortened by 5 bases and J by 8 bases, with 9 bases between the two germline ends. CDR1 is DFQATT, CDR2 SNEGSKA, per germline (reference sequence). CDR3 DNA sequence: TGCAGTGCTCGCGGTGGGGAAAAACTGTTTTTT. Protein: CSARGGEKLFF.

The V call is TRBV2, the J call TRBJ1-1, with D perhaps TRBD1 (5 bases). This CDR3 spans 13 amino acids. Between the trimmed V and J ends, which lost 7 bases and 5 bases, there was a span of 14 bases. Germline V gene lookup returns CDR1 SNHLY and CDR2 FYNNEI. The CDR3 is CASKGTGGTEAFF. Here the CDR3 DNA reads TGTGCCAGCAAGGGAACAGGTGGGACTGAAGCTTTCTTT.

The V and J genes are TRBV29-1 and TRBJ2-1; 11 positions match TRBD1. This CDR3 comprises 14 residues. Unmatched junction bases numbered 6, after V lost 4 bases and J lost 7 bases. Germline V gene sequence: CDR1 SQVTM, CDR2 ANQGSEA. CDR3 in DNA: TGCAGCGTTGCAGGGACAGGGGGGGGTAATGAGCAGTTCTTC. Its protein product is CSVAGTGGGNEQFF.

The gene calls are TRBV2 and TRBJ2-5; D not resolved. The CDR3 runs to 15 residues. V lost 8 bases, J lost 5 bases, and 21 bases lay in between. Per germline, CDR1 SNHLY and CDR2 FYNNEI. This chain's CDR3 is CASGIQFLAMETQYF. For the CDR3, the DNA is TGTGCCAGCGGCATACAGTTTCTGGCGATGGAGACCCAGTACTTC.

The chain recombines TRBV5-1 with TRBJ2-3, with 9 bases that match TRBD2. CDR1 and CDR2 (germline): SGHRS, YFSETQ. Losses at the gene ends were 3 bases for V and 6 bases for J; bases not matched to a gene: 17. The CDR3 is 18 amino acids. The CDR3: CASSSPRGAGGTPDTQYF. CDR3 DNA: TGCGCCAGCAGCTCTCCTCGGGGAGCGGGGGGCACCCCGGATACGCAGTATTTT.

The chain's CDR3 is CASSFGALTNYGYTF. DNA for the CDR3: TGCGCCAGCAGCTTTGGGGCGCTTACTAACTATGGCTACACCTTC. This chain links TRBV5-1 with TRBJ1-2, with D possibly matching TRBD1 (5 bases). V was cut by 2 bases and J by 0 bases, with 11 bases left in between. The germline V gene has CDR1 SGHRS and CDR2 YFSETQ. The CDR3 runs to 15 residues.

V gene TRBV28 combines with J gene TRBJ1-3; perhaps TRBD1 as D (5 bases). CDR3 length: 15 residues. Looked up from germline, CDR1 is MDHEN and CDR2 is SYDVKM. Deletions cut 5 bases from V and 4 bases from J, with 15 bases between. This CDR3 is CASSRSGTRGNTIYF. CDR3 bases: TGTGCCAGCAGTCGGAGCGGGACGAGGGGAAACACCATATATTTT. Variable domain in full (rest from reference TRBV28 and TRBJ1-3): DVKVTQSSRYLVKRTGEKVFLECVQDMDHENMFWYRQDPGLGLRLIYFSYDVKMKEKGDIPEGYSVSREKKERFSLILESASTNQTSMYLCASSRSGTRGNTIYFGEGSWLTVV.

The V call is TRBV18, the J call TRBJ1-1; a weak D match, TRBD1 (6 bases). Trimming left V 10 bases short and J 1 base short, with 16 bases between. The CDR3 loop spans 14 amino acids. Germline CDR1 KGHSH, CDR2 LQKENI. Written as DNA, the CDR3 is TGTGCCACCAACGTAGGGGGTACGAACACTGAAGCTTTCTTT. Translating it yields CATNVGGTNTEAFF.

J is TRBJ1-5 and V is TRBV23-1; 8 bases fit TRBD1. TRBV23-1 is given ORF status, its function remaining uncertain. The CDR3 spans 14 residues. V shed 6 bases, J shed 3 bases, and the junction held 4 bases outside the gene matches. CDR3 sequence: CASSRDRYNQPQHF. The CDR3 nucleotides are TGCGCCAGCAGCCGGGACAGGTACAATCAGCCCCAGCATTTT.

The gene calls are TRBV6-1 and TRBJ1-6; D may be TRBD1 (5 bases). CDR3 size: 14 residues. V lost 3 bases and J lost 6, with 9 bases in between. Germline CDR1 is MNHNS and CDR2 is SASEGT. The CDR3, as DNA: TGTGCCAGCAGTGAGGGGCAGGGTAATTCACCCCTCCACTTT. This translates into CASSEGQGNSPLHF.

The chain is built from TRBV20-1 and TRBJ2-3; D remains unclear. Germline CDR1 reads DFQATT; CDR2 reads SNEGSKA (reference sequence). V gave up 6 bases and J gave up 5 bases, with 9 bases separating them. The CDR3 loop spans 11 amino acids. For the CDR3, the DNA is TGCAGTGCCCCGTCCTTAGATACGCAGTATTTT. Translation: CSAPSLDTQYF.